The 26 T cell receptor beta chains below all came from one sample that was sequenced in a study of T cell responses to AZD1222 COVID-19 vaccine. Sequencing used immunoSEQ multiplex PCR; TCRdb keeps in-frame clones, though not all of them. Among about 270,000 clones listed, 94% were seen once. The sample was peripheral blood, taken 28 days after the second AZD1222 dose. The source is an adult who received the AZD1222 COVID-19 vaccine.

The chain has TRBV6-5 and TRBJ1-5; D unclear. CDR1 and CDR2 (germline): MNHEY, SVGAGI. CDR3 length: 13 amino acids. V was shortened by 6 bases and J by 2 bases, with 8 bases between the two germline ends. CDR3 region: CASSVRGNQPQHF. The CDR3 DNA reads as TGTGCCAGCAGCGTCCGGGGCAATCAGCCCCAGCATTTT.

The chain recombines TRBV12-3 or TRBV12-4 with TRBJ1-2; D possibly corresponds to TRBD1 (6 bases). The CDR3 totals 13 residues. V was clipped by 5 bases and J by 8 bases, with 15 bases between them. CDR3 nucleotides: TGTGCCAGCAGTCTAGGGGGTTTTGAAGGCTACACCTTC. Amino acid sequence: CASSLGGFEGYTF.

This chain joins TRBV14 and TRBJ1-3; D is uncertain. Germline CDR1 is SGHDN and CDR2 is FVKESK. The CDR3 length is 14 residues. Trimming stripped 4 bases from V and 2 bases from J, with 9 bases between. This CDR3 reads CASSPNTAGNTIYF. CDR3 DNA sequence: TGTGCCAGCAGCCCGAACACGGCTGGAAACACCATATATTTT.

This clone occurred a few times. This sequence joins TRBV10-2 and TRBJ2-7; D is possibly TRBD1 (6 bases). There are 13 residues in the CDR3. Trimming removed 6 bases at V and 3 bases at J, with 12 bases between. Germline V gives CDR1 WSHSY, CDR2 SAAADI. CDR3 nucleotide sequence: TGCGCCAGCAGCCGACAGGCAATCTACGAGCAGTACTTC. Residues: CASSRQAIYEQYF.

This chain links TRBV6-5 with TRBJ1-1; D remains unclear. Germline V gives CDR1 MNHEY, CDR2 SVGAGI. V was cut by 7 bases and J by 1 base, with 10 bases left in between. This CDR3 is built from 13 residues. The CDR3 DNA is TGTGCCAGCAAGGAACAGCCGAACACTGAAGCTTTCTTT. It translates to CASKEQPNTEAFF.

This CDR3 reads CASSSEYSNQPQHF. In nucleotides, the CDR3 is TGCGCCAGCAGCTCAGAGTATAGCAATCAGCCCCAGCATTTT. This sequence joins TRBV5-1 and TRBJ1-5; D is unclear. CDR1 and CDR2 (germline): SGHRS, YFSETQ. Trimming pared 3 bases from V and 0 bases from J, leaving 7 bases between. There are 14 residues in the CDR3.

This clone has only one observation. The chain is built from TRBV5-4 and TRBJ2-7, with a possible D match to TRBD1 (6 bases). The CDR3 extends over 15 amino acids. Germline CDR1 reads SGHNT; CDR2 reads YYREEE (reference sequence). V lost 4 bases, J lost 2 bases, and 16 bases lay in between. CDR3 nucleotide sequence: TGTGCCAGCAGCCTCCCCGGGACAAAAACCTACGAGCAGTACTTC. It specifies CASSLPGTKTYEQYF.

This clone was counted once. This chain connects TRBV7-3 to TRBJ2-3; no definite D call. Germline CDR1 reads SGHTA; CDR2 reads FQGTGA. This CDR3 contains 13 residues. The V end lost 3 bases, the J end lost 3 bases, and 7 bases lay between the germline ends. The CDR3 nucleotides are TGTGCCAGCAGCTTCCGAGGAACAGATACGCAGTATTTT. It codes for CASSFRGTDTQYF. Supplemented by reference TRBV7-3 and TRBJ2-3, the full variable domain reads GAGVSQTPSNKVTEKGKYVELRCDPISGHTALYWYRQSLGQGPEFLIYFQGTGAADDSGLPNDRFFAVRPEGSVSTLKIQRTERGDSAVYLCASSFRGTDTQYFGPGTRLTVL.

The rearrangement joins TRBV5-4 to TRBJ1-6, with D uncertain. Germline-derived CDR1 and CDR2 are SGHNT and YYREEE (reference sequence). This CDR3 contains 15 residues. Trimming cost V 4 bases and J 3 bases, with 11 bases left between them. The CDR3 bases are TGTGCCAGCAGCCCGGAAGGCGACTATAATTCACCCCTCCACTTT. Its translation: CASSPEGDYNSPLHF.

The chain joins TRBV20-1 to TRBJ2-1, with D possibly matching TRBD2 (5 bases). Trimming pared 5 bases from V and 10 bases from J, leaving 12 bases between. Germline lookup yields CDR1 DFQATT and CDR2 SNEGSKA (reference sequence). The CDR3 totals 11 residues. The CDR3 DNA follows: TGCAGTGCTTCCCGGGTAGCGGAGCAGTTCTTC. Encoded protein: CSASRVAEQFF.

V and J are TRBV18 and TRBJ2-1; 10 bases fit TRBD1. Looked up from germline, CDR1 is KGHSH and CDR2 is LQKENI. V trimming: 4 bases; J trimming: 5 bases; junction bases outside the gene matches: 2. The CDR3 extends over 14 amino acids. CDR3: CASSRGQGDNEQFF. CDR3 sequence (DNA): TGTGCCAGCTCACGAGGACAGGGGGACAATGAGCAGTTCTTC.

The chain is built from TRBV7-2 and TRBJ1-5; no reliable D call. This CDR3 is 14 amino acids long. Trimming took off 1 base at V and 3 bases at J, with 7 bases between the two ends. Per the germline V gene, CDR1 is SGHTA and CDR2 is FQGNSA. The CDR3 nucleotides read TGTGCCAGCAGCTTAGACCGTTTCAATCAGCCCCAGCATTTT. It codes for CASSLDRFNQPQHF.

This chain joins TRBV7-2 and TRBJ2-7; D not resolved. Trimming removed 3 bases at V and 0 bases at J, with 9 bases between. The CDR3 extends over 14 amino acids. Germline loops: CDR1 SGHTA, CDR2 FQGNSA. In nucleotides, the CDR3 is TGTGCCAGCAGCTTGGGTCCTTTCTCCTACGAGCAGTACTTC. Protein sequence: CASSLGPFSYEQYF.

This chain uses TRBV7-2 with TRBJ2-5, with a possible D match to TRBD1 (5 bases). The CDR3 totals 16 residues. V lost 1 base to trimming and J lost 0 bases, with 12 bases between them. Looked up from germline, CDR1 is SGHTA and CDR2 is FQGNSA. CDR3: CASSLGAGLYQETQYF. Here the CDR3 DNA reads TGTGCCAGCAGCTTAGGCGCAGGGTTATACCAAGAGACCCAGTACTTC.

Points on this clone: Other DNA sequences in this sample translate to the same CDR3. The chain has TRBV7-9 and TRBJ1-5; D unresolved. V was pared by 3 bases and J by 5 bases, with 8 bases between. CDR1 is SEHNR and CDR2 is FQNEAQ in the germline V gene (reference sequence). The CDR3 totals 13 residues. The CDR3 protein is CASSLGGDQPQHF. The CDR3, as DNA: TGTGCCAGCAGCTTGGGTGGGGATCAGCCCCAGCATTTT.

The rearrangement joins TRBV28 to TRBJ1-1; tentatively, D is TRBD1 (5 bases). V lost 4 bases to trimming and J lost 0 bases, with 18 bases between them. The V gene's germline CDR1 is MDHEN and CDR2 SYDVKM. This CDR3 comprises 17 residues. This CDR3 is CASSWDLTDLMNTEAFF. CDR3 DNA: TGTGCCAGCAGTTGGGACCTGACAGACCTCATGAACACTGAAGCTTTCTTT. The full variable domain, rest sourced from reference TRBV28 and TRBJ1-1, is DVKVTQSSRYLVKRTGEKVFLECVQDMDHENMFWYRQDPGLGLRLIYFSYDVKMKEKGDIPEGYSVSREKKERFSLILESASTNQTSMYLCASSWDLTDLMNTEAFFGQGTRLTVV.

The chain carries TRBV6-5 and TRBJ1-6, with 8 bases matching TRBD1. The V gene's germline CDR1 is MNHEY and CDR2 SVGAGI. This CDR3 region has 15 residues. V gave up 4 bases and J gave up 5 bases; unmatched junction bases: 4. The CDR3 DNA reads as TGTGCCAGCAGTTTCCAGACAGGGGATAATTCACCCCTCCACTTT. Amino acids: CASSFQTGDNSPLHF.

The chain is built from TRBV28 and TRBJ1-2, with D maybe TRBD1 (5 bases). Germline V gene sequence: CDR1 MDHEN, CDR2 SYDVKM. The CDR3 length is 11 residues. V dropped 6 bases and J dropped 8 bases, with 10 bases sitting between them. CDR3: CASSTEGGYTF. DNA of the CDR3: TGTGCCAGCAGCACCGAGGGGGGCTACACCTTC.

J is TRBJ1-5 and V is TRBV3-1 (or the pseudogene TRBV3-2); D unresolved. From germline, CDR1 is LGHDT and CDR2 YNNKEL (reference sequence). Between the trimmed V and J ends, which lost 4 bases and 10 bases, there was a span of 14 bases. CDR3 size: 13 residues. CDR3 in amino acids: CASSRGSLGPQHF. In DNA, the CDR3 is TGTGCCAGCAGCCGCGGAAGTCTTGGACCCCAGCATTTT.

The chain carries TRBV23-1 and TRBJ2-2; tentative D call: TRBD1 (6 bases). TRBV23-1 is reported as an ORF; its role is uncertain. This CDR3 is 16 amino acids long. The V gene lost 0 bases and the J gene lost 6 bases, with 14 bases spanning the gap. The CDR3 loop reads CASSQSGGRDAGELFF. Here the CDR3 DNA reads TGCGCCAGCAGTCAATCTGGGGGCAGGGACGCCGGGGAGCTGTTTTTT.

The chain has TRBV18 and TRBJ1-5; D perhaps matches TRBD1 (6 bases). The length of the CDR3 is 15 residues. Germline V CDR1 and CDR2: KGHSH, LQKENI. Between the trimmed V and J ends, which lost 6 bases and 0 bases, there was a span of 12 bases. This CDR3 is CASSSTGYSNQPQHF. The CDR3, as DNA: TGTGCCAGCTCCTCGACAGGCTATAGCAATCAGCCCCAGCATTTT. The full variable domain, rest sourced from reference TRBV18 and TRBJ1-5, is NAGVMQNPRHLVRRRGQEARLRCSPMKGHSHVYWYRQLPEEGLKFMVYLQKENIIDESGMPKERFSAEFPKEGPSILRIQQVVRGDSAAYFCASSSTGYSNQPQHFGDGTRLSIL.

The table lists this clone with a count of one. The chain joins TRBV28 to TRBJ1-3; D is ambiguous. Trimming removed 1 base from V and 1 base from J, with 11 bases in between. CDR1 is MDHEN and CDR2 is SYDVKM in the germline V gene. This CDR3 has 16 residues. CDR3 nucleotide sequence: TGTGCCAGCAGTTTATTGGTCAGCCCGTCTGGAAACACCATATATTTT. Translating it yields CASSLLVSPSGNTIYF.

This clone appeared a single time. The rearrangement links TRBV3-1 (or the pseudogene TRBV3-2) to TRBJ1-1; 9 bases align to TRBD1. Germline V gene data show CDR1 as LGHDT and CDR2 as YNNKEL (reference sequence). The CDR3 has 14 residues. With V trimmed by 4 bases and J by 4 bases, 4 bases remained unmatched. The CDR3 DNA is TGTGCCAGCAGCCTTACAGGGGGCGTCACTGAAGCTTTCTTT. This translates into CASSLTGGVTEAFF.

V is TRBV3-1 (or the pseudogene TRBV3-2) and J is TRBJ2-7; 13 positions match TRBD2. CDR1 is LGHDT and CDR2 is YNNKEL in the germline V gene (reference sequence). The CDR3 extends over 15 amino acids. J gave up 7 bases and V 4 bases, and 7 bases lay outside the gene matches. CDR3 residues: CASSLGLAGEGEQYF. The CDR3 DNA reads TGTGCCAGCAGCCTCGGACTAGCGGGAGAGGGAGAGCAGTACTTC.

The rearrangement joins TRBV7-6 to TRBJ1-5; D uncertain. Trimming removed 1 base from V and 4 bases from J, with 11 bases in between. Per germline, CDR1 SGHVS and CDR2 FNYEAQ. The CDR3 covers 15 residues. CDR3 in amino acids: CASSLVGRENQPQHF. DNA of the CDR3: TGTGCCAGCAGCTTAGTGGGCAGAGAGAATCAGCCCCAGCATTTT.

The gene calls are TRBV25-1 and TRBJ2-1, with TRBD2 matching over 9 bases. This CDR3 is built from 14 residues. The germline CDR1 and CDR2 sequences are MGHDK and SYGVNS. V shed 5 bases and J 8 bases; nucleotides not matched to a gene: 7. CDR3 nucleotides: TGTGCCAGCAGTCGTCGGCGGGAGGGCCATGAGCAGTTCTTC. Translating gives CASSRRREGHEQFF.